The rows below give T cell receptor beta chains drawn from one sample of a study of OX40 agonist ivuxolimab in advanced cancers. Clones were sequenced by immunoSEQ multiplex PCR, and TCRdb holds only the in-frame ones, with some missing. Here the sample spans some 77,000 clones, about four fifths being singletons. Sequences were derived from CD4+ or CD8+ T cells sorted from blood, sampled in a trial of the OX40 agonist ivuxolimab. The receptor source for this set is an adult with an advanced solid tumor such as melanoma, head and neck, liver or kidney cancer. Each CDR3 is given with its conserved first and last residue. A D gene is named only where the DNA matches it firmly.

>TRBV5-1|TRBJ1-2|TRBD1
CASSLVPGTGLNYGYTF
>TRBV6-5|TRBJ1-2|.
CASSYSTGDGYTF
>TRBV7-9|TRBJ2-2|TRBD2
CASSPSAGANTGELFF
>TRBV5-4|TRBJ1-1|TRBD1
CASSQDRGSVEAFF
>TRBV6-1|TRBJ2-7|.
CASTLRSYEQYF
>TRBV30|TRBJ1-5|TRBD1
CAWGDRPNQPQHF
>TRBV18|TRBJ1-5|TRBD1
CASSPFRDRDNQPQHF
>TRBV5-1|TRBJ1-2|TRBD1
CASSLGTGTYGYTF
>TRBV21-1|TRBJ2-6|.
CASSKGVRASGANVLTF
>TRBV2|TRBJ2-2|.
CASTRDSTNTGELFF
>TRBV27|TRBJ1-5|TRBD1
CASSDRESQPQHF
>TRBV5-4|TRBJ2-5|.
CASSLLGTPRRETQYF
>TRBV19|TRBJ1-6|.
CASSVSYNSPLHF
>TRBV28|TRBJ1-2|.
CASTPEGRGYTF
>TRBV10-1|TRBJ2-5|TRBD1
CASSSGQKQETQYF
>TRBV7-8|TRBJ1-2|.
CASSLNRVDYGYTF
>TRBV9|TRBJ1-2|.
CASSVVRTTNYGYTF